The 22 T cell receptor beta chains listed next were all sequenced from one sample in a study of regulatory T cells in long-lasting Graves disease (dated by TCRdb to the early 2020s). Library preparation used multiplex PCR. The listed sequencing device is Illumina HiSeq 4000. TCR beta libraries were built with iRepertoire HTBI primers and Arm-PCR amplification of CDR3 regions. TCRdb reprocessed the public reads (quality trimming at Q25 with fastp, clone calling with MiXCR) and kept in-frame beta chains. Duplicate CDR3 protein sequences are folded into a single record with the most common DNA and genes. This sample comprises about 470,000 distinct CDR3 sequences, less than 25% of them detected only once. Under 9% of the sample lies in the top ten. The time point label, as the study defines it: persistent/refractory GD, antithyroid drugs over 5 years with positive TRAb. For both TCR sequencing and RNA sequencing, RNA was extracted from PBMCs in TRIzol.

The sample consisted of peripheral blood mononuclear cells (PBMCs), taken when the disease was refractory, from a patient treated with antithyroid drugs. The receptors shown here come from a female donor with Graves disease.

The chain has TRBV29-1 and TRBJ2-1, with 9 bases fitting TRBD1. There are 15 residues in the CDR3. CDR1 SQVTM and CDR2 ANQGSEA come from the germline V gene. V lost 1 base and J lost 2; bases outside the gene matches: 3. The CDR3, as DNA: TGCAGCGTTGAAGGCCGGACAGGGGCCTACAATGAGCAGTTCTTC. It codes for CSVEGRTGAYNEQFF.

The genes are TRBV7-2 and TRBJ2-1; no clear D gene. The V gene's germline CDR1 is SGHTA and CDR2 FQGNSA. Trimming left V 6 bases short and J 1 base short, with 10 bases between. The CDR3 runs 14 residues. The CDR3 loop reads CASSPGRSYNEQFF. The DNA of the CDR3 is TGTGCCAGCAGTCCTGGACGGTCCTACAATGAGCAGTTCTTC.

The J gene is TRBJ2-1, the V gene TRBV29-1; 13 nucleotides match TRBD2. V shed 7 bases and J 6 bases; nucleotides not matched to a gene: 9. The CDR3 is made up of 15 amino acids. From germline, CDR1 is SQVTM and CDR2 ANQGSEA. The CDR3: CSAADRLAGGNEQFF. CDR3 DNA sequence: TGCAGCGCGGCTGACCGACTAGCGGGAGGCAATGAGCAGTTCTTC.

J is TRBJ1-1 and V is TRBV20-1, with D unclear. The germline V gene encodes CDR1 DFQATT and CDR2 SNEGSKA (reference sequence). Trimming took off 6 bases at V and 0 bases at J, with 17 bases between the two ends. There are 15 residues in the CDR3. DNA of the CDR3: TGCAGTGCCAAAGGGATGAGGGCTATGAACACTGAAGCTTTCTTT. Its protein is CSAKGMRAMNTEAFF.

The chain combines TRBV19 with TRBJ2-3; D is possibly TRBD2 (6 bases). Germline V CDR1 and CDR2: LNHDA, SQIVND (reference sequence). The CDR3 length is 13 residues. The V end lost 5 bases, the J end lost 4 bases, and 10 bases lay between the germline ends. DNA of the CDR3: TGTGCCAGTAGTGGGGGGAGCCCAGATACGCAGTATTTT. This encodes CASSGGSPDTQYF.

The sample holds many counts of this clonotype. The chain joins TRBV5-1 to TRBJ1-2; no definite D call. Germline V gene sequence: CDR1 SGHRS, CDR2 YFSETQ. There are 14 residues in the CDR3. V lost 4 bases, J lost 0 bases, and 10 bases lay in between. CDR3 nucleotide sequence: TGCGCCAGCAGCCGGGTCGATGCTAACTATGGCTACACCTTC. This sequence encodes CASSRVDANYGYTF.

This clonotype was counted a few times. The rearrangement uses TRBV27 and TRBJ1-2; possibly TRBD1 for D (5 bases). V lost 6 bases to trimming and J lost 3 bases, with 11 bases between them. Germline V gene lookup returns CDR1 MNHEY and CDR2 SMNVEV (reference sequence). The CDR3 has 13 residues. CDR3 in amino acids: CASRETAYYGYTF. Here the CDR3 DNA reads TGTGCCAGCAGGGAGACAGCCTACTATGGCTACACCTTC.

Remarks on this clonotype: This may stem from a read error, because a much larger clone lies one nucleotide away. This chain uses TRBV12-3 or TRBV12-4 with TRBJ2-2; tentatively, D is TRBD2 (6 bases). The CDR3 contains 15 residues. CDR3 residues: CASSAGTPNTRELFF. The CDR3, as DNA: TGTGCCAGCAGTGCCGGGACTCCGAACACCAGGGAGCTGTTTTTT.

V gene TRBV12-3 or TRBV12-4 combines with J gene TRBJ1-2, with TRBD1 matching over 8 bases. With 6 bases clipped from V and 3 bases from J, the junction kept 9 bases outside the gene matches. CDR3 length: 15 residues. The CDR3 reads CASRGFRGRDYGYTF. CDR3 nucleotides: TGTGCCAGCAGAGGATTCAGGGGGCGCGACTATGGCTACACCTTC.

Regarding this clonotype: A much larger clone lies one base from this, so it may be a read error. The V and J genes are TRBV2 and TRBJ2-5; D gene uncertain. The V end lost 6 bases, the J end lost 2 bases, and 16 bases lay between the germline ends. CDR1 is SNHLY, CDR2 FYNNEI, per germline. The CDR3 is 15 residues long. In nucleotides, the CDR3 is TGTGCCAGCAGACGATTGAAGCAGCAACAAGAGACCCAGTACTTC. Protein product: CASRRLKQQQETQYF.

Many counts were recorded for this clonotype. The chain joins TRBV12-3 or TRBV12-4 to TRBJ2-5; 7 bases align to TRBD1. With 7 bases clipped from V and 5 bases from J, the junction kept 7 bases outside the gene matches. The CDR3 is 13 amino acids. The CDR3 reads CASTQGERETQYF. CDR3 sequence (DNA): TGTGCCAGCACCCAGGGGGAACGGGAGACCCAGTACTTC.

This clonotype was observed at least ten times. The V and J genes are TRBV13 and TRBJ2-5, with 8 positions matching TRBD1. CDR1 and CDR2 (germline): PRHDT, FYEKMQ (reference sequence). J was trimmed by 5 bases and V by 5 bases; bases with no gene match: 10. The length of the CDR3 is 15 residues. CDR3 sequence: CASSPKTGVDETQYF. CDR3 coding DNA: TGTGCCAGCAGCCCAAAGACAGGGGTGGATGAGACCCAGTACTTC. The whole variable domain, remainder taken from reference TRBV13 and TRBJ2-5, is AAGVIQSPRHLIKEKRETATLKCYPIPRHDTVYWYQQGPGQDPQFLISFYEKMQSDKGSIPDRFSAQQFSDYHSELNMSSLELGDSALYFCASSPKTGVDETQYFGPGTRLLVL.

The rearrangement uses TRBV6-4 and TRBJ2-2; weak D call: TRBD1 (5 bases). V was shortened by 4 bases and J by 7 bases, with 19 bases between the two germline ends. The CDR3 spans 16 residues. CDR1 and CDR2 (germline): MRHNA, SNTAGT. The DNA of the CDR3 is TGTGCCAGCAGTGGAGGTGCGGACAACCCGATCGGGGAGCTGTTTTTT. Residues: CASSGGADNPIGELFF.

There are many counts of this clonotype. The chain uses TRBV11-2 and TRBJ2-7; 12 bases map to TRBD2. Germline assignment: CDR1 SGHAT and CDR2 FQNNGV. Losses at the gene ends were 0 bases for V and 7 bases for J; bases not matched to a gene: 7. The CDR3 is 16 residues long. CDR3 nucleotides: TGTGCCAGCAGCTTAGATCGACTAGCGGGAGATCGGGAGCAGTACTTC. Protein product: CASSLDRLAGDREQYF.

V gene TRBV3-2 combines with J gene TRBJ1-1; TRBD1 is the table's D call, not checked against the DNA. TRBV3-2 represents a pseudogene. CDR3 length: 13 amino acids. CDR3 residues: CASSPRGATEAFF. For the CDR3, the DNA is TGTGCCAGCAGCCCCCGTGGGGCCACTGAAGCTTTCTTT.

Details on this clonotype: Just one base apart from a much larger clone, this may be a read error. The DNA for the CDR3 is TGTGCCAGCAGGGACAAGTGGGTAGCGGGCGATAGTAGGGGGACCCAGTACTTC. It yields the protein CASRDKWVAGDSRGTQYF. The V and J genes are TRBV6-1 and TRBJ2-5; 7 bases fit TRBD2. Germline assignment: CDR1 MNHNS and CDR2 SASEGT. The J segment lost 7 bases and the V segment lost 6 bases, leaving 23 bases of the junction unmatched. The CDR3 has 18 residues.

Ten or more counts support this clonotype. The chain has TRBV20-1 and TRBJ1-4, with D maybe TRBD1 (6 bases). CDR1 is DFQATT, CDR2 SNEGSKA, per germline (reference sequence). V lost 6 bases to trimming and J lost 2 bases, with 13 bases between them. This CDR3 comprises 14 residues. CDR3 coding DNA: TGCAGTGCCCAAGGGGGGGGGACTAATGAAAAACTGTTTTTT. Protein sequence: CSAQGGGTNEKLFF.

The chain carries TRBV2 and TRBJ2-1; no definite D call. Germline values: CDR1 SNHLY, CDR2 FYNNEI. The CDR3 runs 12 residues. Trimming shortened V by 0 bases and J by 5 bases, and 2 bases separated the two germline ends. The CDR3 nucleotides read TGTGCCAGCAGTGAAGCAAACAATGAGCAGTTCTTC. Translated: CASSEANNEQFF.

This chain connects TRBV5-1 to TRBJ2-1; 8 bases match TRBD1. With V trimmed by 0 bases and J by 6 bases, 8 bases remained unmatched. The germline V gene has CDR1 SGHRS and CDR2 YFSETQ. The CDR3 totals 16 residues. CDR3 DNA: TGCGCCAGCAGCTTGGGTGGACAGGGAGGACGCAATGAGCAGTTCTTC. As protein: CASSLGGQGGRNEQFF.

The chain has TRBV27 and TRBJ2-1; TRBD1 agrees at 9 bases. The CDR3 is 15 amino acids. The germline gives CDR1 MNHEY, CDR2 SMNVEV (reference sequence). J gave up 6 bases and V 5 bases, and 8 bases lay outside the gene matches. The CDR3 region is CASSPGTGWANEQFF. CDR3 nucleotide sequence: TGTGCCAGCAGTCCGGGGACAGGGTGGGCCAATGAGCAGTTCTTC.

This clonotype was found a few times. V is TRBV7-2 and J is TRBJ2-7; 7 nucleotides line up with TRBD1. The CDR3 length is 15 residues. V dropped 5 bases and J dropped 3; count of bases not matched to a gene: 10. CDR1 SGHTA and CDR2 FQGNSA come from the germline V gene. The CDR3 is CASSPFTGEGYEQYF. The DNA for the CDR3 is TGTGCCAGCAGCCCCTTCACAGGGGAAGGCTACGAGCAGTACTTC.

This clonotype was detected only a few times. The CDR3 reads CSVVGTGEAFF. For the CDR3, the DNA is TGCAGCGTTGTAGGTACCGGTGAAGCTTTCTTT. This chain connects TRBV29-1 to TRBJ1-1; D not resolved. V lost 4 bases and J 7 bases, leaving 10 bases between the germline ends. Per the germline V gene, CDR1 is SQVTM and CDR2 is ANQGSEA. The CDR3 is 11 amino acids.